The clone carrying this TCR beta chain was seen only a few times. This specimen comes from a study of blood T cells in healthy people across ages. A sample-barcoded 5' primer and a J-beta primer mix were used in a second PCR of roughly 6 to 11 cycles. MiXCR was run by TCRdb on the 5' RACE reads, yielding one entry per CDR3 protein. In the table there are roughly 2 million distinct CDR3 sequences, just under 50% of which are singletons. The sequencing input was blood. The sequence came from a woman aged 40 to 50 in good health.

CDR3 residues: CASSQSPSSEQYF. The CDR3 bases are TGCGCCAGCAGCCAGTCACCTAGCAGCGAGCAGTACTTC. This chain links TRBV4-3 with TRBJ2-5, with D possibly being TRBD2 (5 bases). TRBJ2-7 matches the DNA end more closely, so the J call is doubtful. There are 13 residues in the CDR3. Germline V gives CDR1 LGHNA, CDR2 YSLEER.